One sample yielded the 15 T cell receptor beta chains listed below, sequenced in a study of human T cells and chemical hapten exposure. One entry per CDR3 protein, called by TCRdb with MiXCR from the RACE reads. The data show approximately 100,000 distinct CDR3 sequences, about 12% seen once. Time point here: pre-sensitization, week 0. Specified treatment: therapeutic diphenylcyclopropenone sensitization with weekly scalp DPC. The specimen comprised whole blood, sampled in connection with sensitization to the hapten diphenylcyclopropenone (DPC). These receptors originate from a woman aged 45-65 years with alopecia areata. Some clones in this sample may be carry-over from other donors' samples.

The sample holds many counts of this clonotype. The gene calls are TRBV11-2 and TRBJ2-3; 8 bases align to TRBD2. Trimming removed 2 bases from V and 4 bases from J; junction bases left unmatched: 11. The CDR3 sequence is 17 residues long. CDR1 and CDR2 from the germline V gene are SGHAT and FQNNGV. CDR3 nucleotides: TGTGCCAGCAGCTTATCCTCGAGCGGGGGACCAGCAGATACGCAGTATTTT. It encodes CASSLSSSGGPADTQYF.

The chain joins TRBV14 to TRBJ2-5, with TRBD1 as a possible D gene (5 bases). Trimming stripped 1 base from V and 2 bases from J, with 8 bases between. The CDR3 spans 14 residues. CDR1 and CDR2 (germline): SGHDN, FVKESK. The CDR3 sequence is CASSQVTEQETQYF. CDR3 nucleotide sequence: TGTGCCAGCAGCCAAGTGACAGAACAAGAGACCCAGTACTTC. Combining the CDR3 with reference TRBV14 and TRBJ2-5 gives the whole variable domain EAGVTQFPSHSVIEKGQTVTLRCDPISGHDNLYWYRRVMGKEIKFLLHFVKESKQDESGMPNNRFLAERTGGTYSTLKVQPAELEDSGVYFCASSQVTEQETQYFGPGTRLLVL.

The chain is built from TRBV5-1 and TRBJ2-3; perhaps TRBD1 as D (7 bases). Germline lookup yields CDR1 SGHRS and CDR2 YFSETQ. The CDR3 covers 15 residues. Trimming left V 3 bases short and J 3 bases short, with 14 bases between. CDR3 sequence: CASSSDREVTDTQYF. CDR3 nucleotides: TGCGCCAGCAGCTCAGACAGGGAGGTTACAGATACGCAGTATTTT.

This clonotype was seen repeatedly, ten times or more. The rearrangement uses TRBV7-8 and TRBJ2-1; D may be TRBD1 (6 bases). With 4 bases removed from V and 5 bases from J, the gap between germline ends came to 9 bases. From germline, CDR1 is SGHVS and CDR2 FQNEAQ. The CDR3 length is 13 residues. CDR3 sequence: CASSSDRHNEQFF. The DNA of the CDR3 is TGTGCCAGCAGCTCGGACAGACACAATGAGCAGTTCTTC. Supplemented by reference TRBV7-8 and TRBJ2-1, the full variable domain reads GAGVSQSPRYKVAKRGQDVALRCDPISGHVSLFWYQQALGQGPEFLTYFQNEAQLDKSGLPSDRFFAERPEGSVSTLKIQRTQQEDSAVYLCASSSDRHNEQFFGPGTRLTVL.

This clonotype has only a few counts. The V call is TRBV28, the J call TRBJ2-7; 7 bases are shared with TRBD1. CDR1 is MDHEN, CDR2 SYDVKM, per germline. The CDR3 has 14 amino acids. Losses at the gene ends were 4 bases for V and 3 bases for J; bases not matched to a gene: 6. The CDR3: CASSSDRVRYEQYF. The CDR3 DNA reads TGTGCCAGCAGTTCCGACAGGGTCCGCTACGAGCAGTACTTC. Together with reference TRBV28 and TRBJ2-7, the CDR3 gives the full variable domain: DVKVTQSSRYLVKRTGEKVFLECVQDMDHENMFWYRQDPGLGLRLIYFSYDVKMKEKGDIPEGYSVSREKKERFSLILESASTNQTSMYLCASSSDRVRYEQYFGPGTRLTVT.

This clonotype was seen a few times. The gene calls are TRBV28 and TRBJ2-5, with D tentatively TRBD1 (6 bases). CDR1 MDHEN and CDR2 SYDVKM come from the germline V gene. The CDR3 covers 14 residues. V lost 5 bases, J lost 1 base, and 11 bases lay in between. This CDR3 reads CASSQGGSQETQYF. The CDR3 DNA reads TGTGCCAGCAGTCAAGGGGGATCCCAAGAGACCCAGTACTTC.

This clonotype was observed at least ten times. V is TRBV7-9 and J is TRBJ2-2; possible D gene TRBD1, 6 bases. The V gene lost 5 bases and the J gene lost 3 bases, with 10 bases spanning the gap. The CDR3 length is 14 residues. The germline CDR1 and CDR2 sequences are SEHNR and FQNEAQ (reference sequence). The chain's CDR3 is CASSPGQYTGELFF. CDR3 nucleotide sequence: TGTGCCAGCAGCCCCGGACAGTACACCGGGGAGCTGTTTTTT.

V and J are TRBV28 and TRBJ2-7; 7 bases line up with TRBD2. Looked up from germline, CDR1 is MDHEN and CDR2 is SYDVKM. This CDR3 has 14 amino acids. V dropped 4 bases and J dropped 5; count of bases not matched to a gene: 8. The CDR3 DNA is TGTGCCAGCAGTTCCGTGGCGGGGGTGGACGAGCAGTACTTC. Protein product: CASSSVAGVDEQYF. The full variable domain, with the rest looked up from reference TRBV28 and TRBJ2-7, is DVKVTQSSRYLVKRTGEKVFLECVQDMDHENMFWYRQDPGLGLRLIYFSYDVKMKEKGDIPEGYSVSREKKERFSLILESASTNQTSMYLCASSSVAGVDEQYFGPGTRLTVT.

This clonotype was seen repeatedly, ten times or more. The V call is TRBV4-1, the J call TRBJ2-5, with D possibly being TRBD2 (5 bases). Germline loops: CDR1 MGHRA, CDR2 YSYEKL. The V end lost 3 bases, the J end lost 3 bases, and 5 bases lay between the germline ends. CDR3 length: 12 amino acids. The CDR3 here is CASSQGEETQYF. DNA of the CDR3: TGCGCCAGCAGCCAGGGAGAAGAGACCCAGTACTTC.

This clonotype was recorded a few times. The genes are TRBV5-1 and TRBJ1-5, with no clear D. The CDR3 spans 15 residues. V lost 0 bases to trimming and J lost 0 bases, with 7 bases between them. Germline V lookup: CDR1 SGHRS, CDR2 YFSETQ. CDR3 sequence reads: CASSLAGYSNQPQHF. The CDR3 DNA reads as TGCGCCAGCAGCTTGGCCGGTTATAGCAATCAGCCCCAGCATTTT.

The table lists this clonotype with a few counts. The rearrangement uses TRBV12-3 or TRBV12-4 and TRBJ1-5; no clear D. CDR3 length equals 15 residues. V lost 6 bases and J 2 bases, leaving 14 bases between the germline ends. The CDR3 region has the DNA TGTGCCAGCAGCATCCGGGCAGGCGGCAATCAGCCCCAGCATTTT. It codes for CASSIRAGGNQPQHF.

CDR3 DNA: TGTGCCAGCAGCCCAAGGATGACAGGGACCTACGAGCAGTACTTC. Protein: CASSPRMTGTYEQYF. This chain links TRBV11-2 with TRBJ2-7; 7 positions match TRBD1. With 5 bases clipped from V and 2 bases from J, the junction kept 9 bases outside the gene matches. CDR1 SGHAT and CDR2 FQNNGV come from the germline V gene. The CDR3 length is 15 residues.

In DNA, the CDR3 is TGTGCCAGCAGTTCCGGGACAGGGAATTTGAGCTACACCTTC. Encoded protein: CASSSGTGNLSYTF. This chain connects TRBV28 to TRBJ1-2, with 9 bases that match TRBD1. The J segment lost 9 bases and the V segment lost 4 bases, leaving 9 bases of the junction unmatched. The CDR3 has 14 residues. Germline CDR1 MDHEN, CDR2 SYDVKM.

This clonotype was counted ten times or more. This rearrangement joins TRBV6-1 to TRBJ2-3; D remains unclear. The CDR3 is 16 amino acids. The germline CDR1 and CDR2 sequences are MNHNS and SASEGT. V was clipped by 4 bases and J by 0 bases, with 14 bases between them. Written as DNA, the CDR3 is TGTGCCAGCAGTGCCCGGGCGATCTCTAGCACAGATACGCAGTATTTT. This codes for CASSARAISSTDTQYF.

This clonotype was observed a few times. CDR3 sequence reads: CASNPGLSGANVLTF. In DNA, the CDR3 is TGTGCCAGCAACCCAGGCCTGTCTGGGGCCAACGTCCTGACTTTC. The V gene is TRBV28, the J gene TRBJ2-6; no clear D gene. The ends were cut back, 7 bases at V and 1 base at J, with 11 bases in the middle. The CDR3 runs 15 residues. From germline, CDR1 is MDHEN and CDR2 SYDVKM.